What follows are 26 T cell receptor beta chains derived from one specimen sequenced in a study of cytomegalovirus exposure and HLA in healthy donors. Clones were sequenced by immunoSEQ multiplex PCR, and TCRdb holds only the in-frame ones, with some missing. The repertoire holds about 200,000 clones, about nine tenths seen once, with about 2% in the top ten. The sample consisted of PBMCs. The source is a woman aged 18-35 years in good health and CMV-seropositive.

The rearrangement uses TRBV9 and TRBJ1-3; 7 bases match TRBD1. The CDR3 covers 17 residues. The V gene end was trimmed by 4 bases and the J gene end by 0 bases; junction bases not matched to a gene: 10. CDR1 is SGDLS and CDR2 is YYNGEE in the germline V gene. CDR3 sequence reads: CASSPRPGQSSGNTIYF. The CDR3 nucleotides read TGTGCCAGCAGCCCGCGACCGGGACAGAGCTCTGGAAACACCATATATTTT. The whole variable domain, remainder taken from reference TRBV9 and TRBJ1-3, is DSGVTQTPKHLITATGQRVTLRCSPRSGDLSVYWYQQSLDQGLQFLIQYYNGEERAKGNILERFSAQQFPDLHSELNLSSLELGDSALYFCASSPRPGQSSGNTIYFGEGSWLTVV.

The chain uses TRBV4-1 and TRBJ1-3; D not resolved. CDR3 length: 13 residues. Trimming stripped 9 bases from V and 4 bases from J, with 13 bases between. Per germline, CDR1 MGHRA and CDR2 YSYEKL. In DNA, the CDR3 is TGCGCCAGTCAGGATTCCCCAGGAAACACCATATATTTT. It codes for CASQDSPGNTIYF.

The V call is TRBV18, the J call TRBJ2-5; TRBD2 aligns across 11 bases. Losses at the gene ends were 4 bases for V and 2 bases for J; bases not matched to a gene: 0. There are 14 residues in the CDR3. The germline V gene encodes CDR1 KGHSH and CDR2 LQKENI. In DNA, the CDR3 is TGTGCCAGCTCACGGACTAGCGGGCAAGAGACCCAGTACTTC. Its translation: CASSRTSGQETQYF.

CDR3 coding DNA: TGTGCCTGGAGGCCCAGGGTTTCGAACTATGGCTACACCTTC. It encodes CAWRPRVSNYGYTF. This chain links TRBV30 with TRBJ1-2; maybe TRBD1 (5 bases). The CDR3 spans 14 residues. Trimming shortened V by 3 bases and J by 2 bases, and 13 bases separated the two germline ends. Germline assignment: CDR1 GTSNPN and CDR2 SVGIG (reference sequence).

V is TRBV9 and J is TRBJ2-1; D is possibly TRBD2 (6 bases). The CDR3 covers 16 residues. The germline V and J ends were trimmed by 4 bases and 4 bases, with 18 bases remaining between them. The germline V gene has CDR1 SGDLS and CDR2 YYNGEE. The chain's CDR3 is CASSPPGVAGYNEQFF. The CDR3 DNA reads TGTGCCAGCAGCCCTCCCGGGGTGGCGGGGTACAATGAGCAGTTCTTC.

The V call is TRBV11-2, the J call TRBJ2-2; TRBD2 matches at 10 bases. Germline V lookup: CDR1 SGHAT, CDR2 FQNNGV. The CDR3 is made up of 16 amino acids. Trimming cost V 5 bases and J 1 base; bases outside gene matches: 4. The CDR3 spells CASSPGTSENTGELFF. For the CDR3, the DNA is TGTGCCAGCAGCCCCGGGACTAGCGAGAACACCGGGGAGCTGTTTTTT.

The V call is TRBV7-6, the J call TRBJ2-3, with D uncertain. Trimming left V 1 base short and J 1 base short, with 3 bases between. The CDR3 runs to 13 residues. Germline CDR1 is SGHVS and CDR2 is FNYEAQ. CDR3 region: CASSLGGTDTQYF. As DNA, the CDR3 is TGTGCCAGCAGCTTAGGAGGCACAGATACGCAGTATTTT. Full variable domain (missing parts from reference TRBV7-6 and TRBJ2-3): GAGVSQSPRYKVTKRGQDVALRCDPISGHVSLYWYRQALGQGPEFLTYFNYEAQQDKSGLPNDRFSAERPEGSISTLTIQRTEQRDSAMYRCASSLGGTDTQYFGPGTRLTVL.

The genes are TRBV9 and TRBJ2-7; tentatively, D is TRBD2 (5 bases). Germline CDR1 is SGDLS and CDR2 is YYNGEE. CDR3 length: 15 amino acids. The V end lost 4 bases, the J end lost 0 bases, and 14 bases lay between the germline ends. CDR3 residues: CASSPGGPSSYEQYF. The CDR3, as DNA: TGTGCCAGCAGCCCCGGAGGACCCAGCTCCTACGAGCAGTACTTC.

CDR3 bases: TGTGCCAGCAGTTCACCGACAGGGCCCCTAAACACTGAAGCTTTCTTT. This codes for CASSSPTGPLNTEAFF. The chain has TRBV27 and TRBJ1-1, with TRBD1 identical over 7 bases. The CDR3 length is 16 residues. V lost 4 bases and J lost 2; bases outside the gene matches: 10. The germline V gene encodes CDR1 MNHEY and CDR2 SMNVEV (reference sequence).

This chain uses TRBV12-5 with TRBJ1-4, with 9 nucleotides matching TRBD1. Germline V CDR1 and CDR2: LGHNT, FRNRAP. This CDR3 comprises 14 residues. The V segment lost 7 bases and the J segment 6 bases; nucleotides outside the gene matches: 6. The chain's CDR3 is CASVSGTGHEKLFF. The CDR3 DNA follows: TGTGCTAGTGTCTCCGGGACAGGGCATGAAAAACTGTTTTTT.

The J gene is TRBJ2-3, the V gene TRBV5-1; 10 nucleotides match TRBD2. Germline V lookup: CDR1 SGHRS, CDR2 YFSETQ. The length of the CDR3 is 14 residues. V dropped 5 bases and J dropped 6; count of bases not matched to a gene: 6. CDR3 bases: TGCGCCAGCAGACCCAGCGGGAGGGAGGATACGCAGTATTTT. It is translated as CASRPSGREDTQYF.

J is TRBJ2-5 and V is TRBV28; 9 bases match TRBD1. The CDR3 has 16 amino acids. Losses at the gene ends were 5 bases for V and 1 base for J; bases not matched to a gene: 8. In germline, CDR1 is MDHEN, CDR2 SYDVKM. In nucleotides, the CDR3 is TGTGCCAGCAGTCCCACCCGGGACAGGGTCCAAGAGACCCAGTACTTC. Residues: CASSPTRDRVQETQYF.

The chain employs TRBV30 and TRBJ2-7; D may be TRBD2 (5 bases). Trimming removed 5 bases at V and 4 bases at J, with 21 bases between. This CDR3 region has 15 residues. Germline V gene data show CDR1 as GTSNPN and CDR2 as SVGIG (reference sequence). CDR3 nucleotides: TGTGCCTGGGATAAAGGGTTCGCCGAGGGATACGAGCAGTACTTC. Protein sequence: CAWDKGFAEGYEQYF.

V usage is TRBV2 and J usage is TRBJ2-2; D gene unclear. This CDR3 has 12 amino acids. CDR1 is SNHLY, CDR2 FYNNEI, per germline. Trimming cost V 5 bases and J 2 bases, with 3 bases left between them. The CDR3 DNA reads TGTGCCAGCAGTCGTAACACCGGGGAGCTGTTTTTT. Translated, it gives CASSRNTGELFF.

This clone was recorded a few times. The chain carries TRBV10-3 and TRBJ2-2, with D maybe TRBD1 (5 bases). V lost 3 bases and J lost 11, with 13 bases in between. The CDR3 spans 13 residues. Germline CDR1 is ENHRY and CDR2 is SYGVKD. The DNA of the CDR3 is TGTGCCATCAGTGACCCGGACACAGCTGAGCTGTTTTTT. Translated, it gives CAISDPDTAELFF.

The chain employs TRBV7-8 and TRBJ1-2, with 10 bases identical to TRBD1. The CDR3 runs 16 residues. V lost 5 bases and J lost 6; bases outside the gene matches: 12. Germline-derived CDR1 and CDR2 are SGHVS and FQNEAQ. CDR3 protein: CASSISSRDRGNGYTF. In DNA form, the CDR3 reads TGTGCCAGCAGCATCTCTTCCCGGGACAGGGGTAATGGCTACACCTTC.

This rearrangement joins TRBV4-1 to TRBJ1-5, with 12 bases that match TRBD1. CDR3 size: 17 residues. Trimming removed 3 bases from V and 4 bases from J; junction bases left unmatched: 7. Germline V gives CDR1 MGHRA, CDR2 YSYEKL. The CDR3 sequence is CASSQGTGGSRNQPQHF. The CDR3 coding sequence is TGCGCCAGCAGCCAGGGGACAGGGGGCAGTAGGAATCAGCCCCAGCATTTT.

As to this clone: At one of its ends the junction is not consistent with the germline gene, which may arise from a read error. V gene TRBV15 combines with J gene TRBJ2-7; 14 bases agree with TRBD2. This CDR3 contains 16 residues. From germline, CDR1 is LNHNV and CDR2 YYDKDF (reference sequence). This CDR3 reads CATSPRSPGTSGRVHF. The CDR3 DNA reads as TGTGCCACCAGCCCTAGAAGCCCCGGGACTAGCGGGAGAGTGCACTTC.

As DNA, the CDR3 is TGTGCCAGCAGCTTGAGGTCCACAGGGGCCTACAATGAGCAGTTCTTC. Residues: CASSLRSTGAYNEQFF. The chain employs TRBV7-9 and TRBJ2-1; 7 bases map to TRBD1. There are 16 residues in the CDR3. The germline V gene has CDR1 SEHNR and CDR2 FQNEAQ (reference sequence). Unmatched junction bases numbered 7, after V lost 3 bases and J lost 2 bases.

For the CDR3, the DNA is TGTGCCAGCAGCGTCGCGGCCGGGGAGCTGTTTTTT. Its protein is CASSVAAGELFF. The chain has TRBV9 and TRBJ2-2, with D hard to call. The V end was cut by 2 bases, the J end by 6 bases, with 5 bases between. From germline, CDR1 is SGDLS and CDR2 YYNGEE. CDR3 size: 12 residues.

The chain is built from TRBV10-2 and TRBJ1-3; 12 bases are shared with TRBD1. This CDR3 is 17 amino acids long. The V gene end was trimmed by 3 bases and the J gene end by 2 bases; junction bases not matched to a gene: 5. CDR1 is WSHSY and CDR2 is SAAADI in the germline V gene. CDR3 residues: CASSDMGQGATGNTIYF. CDR3 DNA: TGCGCCAGCAGTGATATGGGACAGGGGGCGACTGGAAACACCATATATTTT.

The genes are TRBV4-1 and TRBJ1-1; D is perhaps TRBD1 (5 bases). The CDR3 is 15 amino acids. Germline assignment: CDR1 MGHRA and CDR2 YSYEKL. Trimming stripped 0 bases from V and 3 bases from J, with 11 bases between. The CDR3 sequence: CASSQDVRGDTEAFF. In DNA, the CDR3 is TGCGCCAGCAGCCAAGATGTTCGGGGGGACACTGAAGCTTTCTTT.

This clone was picked up a small number of times. V is TRBV28 and J is TRBJ1-2; no firm D call. V was shortened by 6 bases and J by 12 bases, with 17 bases between the two germline ends. This CDR3 is 12 amino acids long. CDR1 MDHEN and CDR2 SYDVKM come from the germline V gene. In nucleotides, the CDR3 is TGTGCCAGCAGGTCGGGCGGGTATGCAGACACCTTC. Protein sequence: CASRSGGYADTF.

This clone appeared a few times. The chain carries TRBV11-2 and TRBJ1-1; TRBD1 matches at 12 bases. Trimming at V came to 4 bases and at J to 3 bases, leaving 3 bases not matched to a gene. This CDR3 is built from 15 residues. CDR1 and CDR2 from the germline V gene are SGHAT and FQNNGV. CDR3 in amino acids: CASSSGQGADTEAFF. The CDR3 nucleotides are TGTGCCAGCAGCTCGGGACAGGGGGCTGACACTGAAGCTTTCTTT.

The chain employs TRBV2 and TRBJ1-5; no clear D gene. Per germline, CDR1 SNHLY and CDR2 FYNNEI. V was pared by 7 bases and J by 7 bases, with 17 bases between. This CDR3 comprises 14 residues. DNA for the CDR3: TGTGCCAGCACGACGGTCATTGGAGGACAGCCCCAGCATTTT. It specifies CASTTVIGGQPQHF. The full variable domain, in which reference TRBV2 and TRBJ1-5 provide the parts outside the CDR3, is EPEVTQTPSHQVTQMGQEVILRCVPISNHLYFYWYRQILGQKVEFLVSFYNNEISEKSEIFDDQFSVERPDGSNFTLKIRSTKLEDSAMYFCASTTVIGGQPQHFGDGTRLSIL.

The V gene is TRBV19, the J gene TRBJ2-1; the match to TRBD2 covers 12 bases. With V trimmed by 0 bases and J by 7 bases, 10 bases remained unmatched. The CDR3 consists of 18 residues. Germline V gives CDR1 LNHDA, CDR2 SQIVND (reference sequence). CDR3 amino acids: CASSIDGPSGRAGNEQFF. For the CDR3, the DNA is TGTGCCAGTAGTATAGATGGTCCTAGCGGGAGGGCCGGGAATGAGCAGTTCTTC.